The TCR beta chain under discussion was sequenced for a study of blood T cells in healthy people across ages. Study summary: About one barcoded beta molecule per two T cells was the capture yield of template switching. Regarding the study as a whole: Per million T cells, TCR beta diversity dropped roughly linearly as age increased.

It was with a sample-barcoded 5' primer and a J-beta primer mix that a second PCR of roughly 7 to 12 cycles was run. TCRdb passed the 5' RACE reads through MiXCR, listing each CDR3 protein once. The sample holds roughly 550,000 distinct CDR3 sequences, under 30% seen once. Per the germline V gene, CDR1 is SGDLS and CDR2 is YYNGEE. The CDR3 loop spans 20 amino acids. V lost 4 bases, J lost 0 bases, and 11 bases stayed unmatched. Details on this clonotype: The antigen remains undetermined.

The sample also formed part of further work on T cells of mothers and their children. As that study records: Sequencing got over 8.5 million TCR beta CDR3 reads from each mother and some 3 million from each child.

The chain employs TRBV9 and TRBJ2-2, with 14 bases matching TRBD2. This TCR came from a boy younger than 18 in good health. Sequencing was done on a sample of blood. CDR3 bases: TGTGCCAGCAGCCCGGAGGGGACTAGCGGGGGCCCTACGAACACCGGGGAGCTGTTTTTT. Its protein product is CASSPEGTSGGPTNTGELFF.